The clone carrying this T cell receptor beta chain came up a few times. The table came from immunoSEQ multiplex PCR; TCRdb's copy has only in-frame clones and leaves some out. The sample lists 30,000 to 45,000 clones, about four fifths seen once, with 3.8% in the top ten. The data originate from a study of chemoradiotherapy in HPV16-positive cancers. The CDR3 runs to 14 residues. Trimming took 4 bases from V and 9 from J; bases not matched to a gene: 8. Per germline, CDR1 SGHRS and CDR2 YFSETQ. Over chemoradiotherapy, repertoires were sampled more than once. The rearrangement joins TRBV5-1 to TRBJ1-5, with 9 positions matching TRBD1. The clonotype was recovered from a human donor with HPV-associated anogenital cancer. The specimen was blood, collected from a patient who underwent chemoradiotherapy. This CDR3 reads CASSGGQGEGPQHF. CDR3 DNA sequence: TGCGCCAGCAGCGGGGGACAGGGTGAAGGGCCCCAGCATTTT.